The 28 T cell receptor beta chains listed next were all sequenced from one sample in a study of cytomegalovirus exposure and HLA in healthy donors. The PCR had 60 Vbeta and 13 Jbeta primers. The method was immunoSEQ multiplex PCR; TCRdb's version includes in-frame clones alone and lacks a portion of them. The sample records about 140,000 clones, roughly 77% being singletons. Sample: PBMCs. The receptors were sampled from a man between 40 and 49 years old in good health and CMV-seronegative.

This clone is a singleton in its sample. The CDR3, as DNA: TGTGCCAGCAGTGAATCCCCCGGTCTCACAGATACGCAGTATTTT. Translating it yields CASSESPGLTDTQYF. The V call is TRBV25-1, the J call TRBJ2-3; D is uncertain. Germline CDR1 is MGHDK and CDR2 is SYGVNS. V lost 1 base and J lost 2, with 10 bases in between. The CDR3 totals 15 residues.

The chain couples TRBV7-3 to TRBJ2-2; D not certain. The ends were cut back, 3 bases at V and 3 bases at J, with 5 bases in the middle. Looked up from germline, CDR1 is SGHTA and CDR2 is FQGTGA. The CDR3 contains 13 residues. CDR3 sequence: CASSFIYTGELFF. The CDR3 DNA reads as TGTGCCAGCAGCTTTATCTACACCGGGGAGCTGTTTTTT.

The V gene is TRBV29-1, the J gene TRBJ2-2, with no clear D. In germline, CDR1 is SQVTM, CDR2 ANQGSEA. The CDR3 is made up of 13 amino acids. V lost 5 bases and J lost 1, with 8 bases in between. Here the CDR3 reads CSVSTRNTGELFF. For the CDR3, the DNA is TGCAGCGTTAGCACGCGGAACACCGGGGAGCTGTTTTTT.

The chain employs TRBV5-6 and TRBJ2-5; 8 nucleotides line up with TRBD2. CDR1 SGHDT and CDR2 YYEEEE come from the germline V gene. With V trimmed by 5 bases and J by 5 bases, 11 bases remained unmatched. The CDR3 is 15 amino acids. CDR3 protein: CASSPNGGAGETQYF. CDR3 sequence (DNA): TGTGCCAGCAGTCCCAACGGGGGGGCGGGGGAGACCCAGTACTTC.

This chain uses TRBV2 with TRBJ2-5; TRBD2 aligns across 8 bases. This CDR3 comprises 13 residues. The J segment lost 5 bases and the V segment lost 6 bases, leaving 5 bases of the junction unmatched. Per the germline V gene, CDR1 is SNHLY and CDR2 is FYNNEI. CDR3 sequence: CASSREGGETQYF. The CDR3, as DNA: TGTGCCAGCAGCCGGGAGGGTGGGGAGACCCAGTACTTC.

The chain is built from TRBV6-6 and TRBJ2-7; maybe TRBD2 (5 bases). V was pared by 5 bases and J by 5 bases, with 10 bases between. Germline-derived CDR1 and CDR2 are MNHNY and SVGAGI (reference sequence). The CDR3 spans 12 residues. The CDR3 is CASSALGDEQYF. CDR3 bases: TGTGCCAGCAGTGCGCTCGGGGACGAGCAGTACTTC.

V usage is TRBV6-4 and J usage is TRBJ2-1, with 11 bases lining up with TRBD2. The trim removed 5 bases at V and 8 bases at J, leaving 8 bases unmatched. There are 15 residues in the CDR3. CDR1 is MRHNA and CDR2 is SNTAGT in the germline V gene. CDR3 nucleotides: TGTGCCAGCAGTCCCCTAGCGGGGGGCATGGATGAGCAGTTCTTC. This translates into CASSPLAGGMDEQFF.

The chain carries TRBV7-2 and TRBJ2-2; D gene unclear. CDR3 length equals 13 residues. Germline V gene data show CDR1 as SGHTA and CDR2 as FQGNSA. V was pared by 4 bases and J by 7 bases, with 10 bases between. CDR3 amino acids: CASSSSSVGELFF. The CDR3 region has the DNA TGTGCCAGCAGCTCCTCTAGTGTCGGGGAGCTGTTTTTT.

The J gene is TRBJ1-1, the V gene TRBV12-5; D is unclear. CDR3 length equals 17 residues. V was shortened by 0 bases and J by 0 bases, with 14 bases between the two germline ends. Germline V gives CDR1 LGHNT, CDR2 FRNRAP. The chain's CDR3 is CASGLVPLVQLNTEAFF. Here the CDR3 DNA reads TGTGCTAGTGGTTTGGTACCCCTGGTACAACTGAACACTGAAGCTTTCTTT. The entire variable domain, with the rest obtained from reference TRBV12-5 and TRBJ1-1, is as follows: DARVTQTPRHKVTEMGQEVTMRCQPILGHNTVFWYRQTMMQGLELLAYFRNRAPLDDSGMPKDRFSAEMPDATLATLKIQPSEPRDSAVYFCASGLVPLVQLNTEAFFGQGTRLTVV.

V and J are TRBV5-1 and TRBJ2-5; maybe TRBD1 (6 bases). Trimming took 0 bases from V and 5 from J, leaving 17 bases between them. Germline values: CDR1 SGHRS, CDR2 YFSETQ. The CDR3 is 16 residues long. The CDR3 loop reads CASSLAVGQQWETQYF. The CDR3 DNA reads as TGCGCCAGCAGCTTGGCCGTTGGACAGCAGTGGGAGACCCAGTACTTC.

This chain uses TRBV6-5 with TRBJ2-1; D possibly corresponds to TRBD1 (6 bases). The V end was cut by 2 bases, the J end by 8 bases, with 13 bases between. Germline V gene sequence: CDR1 MNHEY, CDR2 SVGAGI. The CDR3 extends over 14 amino acids. The CDR3 region is CASSYRHPGDEQFF. The CDR3, as DNA: TGTGCCAGCAGTTACCGACACCCAGGGGATGAGCAGTTCTTC.

This clone was observed a handful of times. The CDR3: CASSLDMSDSYNEKLFF. The CDR3 region has the DNA TGCGCCAGCAGCTTGGACATGTCCGACTCATATAATGAAAAACTGTTTTTT. The rearrangement uses TRBV5-1 and TRBJ1-4; D unclear. Trimming removed 0 bases at V and 4 bases at J, with 16 bases between. Germline V gene data show CDR1 as SGHRS and CDR2 as YFSETQ. The CDR3 has 17 amino acids.

This clone was seen a handful of times. The chain employs TRBV4-2 and TRBJ2-6, with a weak D call TRBD2 (6 bases). The V and J ends lost 1 base and 3 bases respectively, with 16 bases between them. The CDR3 is 18 residues long. Looked up from germline, CDR1 is LGHNA and CDR2 is YNFKEQ. DNA for the CDR3: TGTGCCAGCAGCCAAGGAGGAGGAGGGGCTAGTGGGGCCAACGTCCTGACTTTC. The encoded protein is CASSQGGGGASGANVLTF.

The chain is built from TRBV4-2 and TRBJ2-4; TRBD1 aligns across 7 bases. Germline V gives CDR1 LGHNA, CDR2 YNFKEQ. The junction had 13 bases not matched to a gene; V was cut back by 1 base and J by 1 base. This CDR3 is 19 amino acids long. CDR3 DNA: TGTGCCAGCAGCCAAGCCTCGACAGGGAGCGCTCTGGCCAAAAACATTCAGTACTTC. Protein: CASSQASTGSALAKNIQYF.

The V and J genes are TRBV4-1 and TRBJ2-5; 14 nucleotides agree with TRBD2. The CDR3 runs to 18 residues. J was trimmed by 3 bases and V by 1 base; bases with no gene match: 7. CDR1 and CDR2 from the germline V gene are MGHRA and YSYEKL. CDR3 residues: CASSQVVGTSGGKETQYF. The CDR3 DNA reads as TGCGCCAGCAGCCAAGTTGTCGGGACTAGCGGGGGTAAAGAGACCCAGTACTTC.

Turning to this clone: The junction differs from germline at one of its ends, possibly a read error. CDR3 bases: TGTGCCAGCAGGTTGCAGAACAGCGGGGAGCTGTTTTTT. Amino acids: CASRLQNSGELFF. The rearrangement links TRBV7-2 to TRBJ2-2; D is undetermined. Germline assignment: CDR1 SGHTA and CDR2 FQGNSA. The CDR3 contains 13 residues.

The genes are TRBV12-5 and TRBJ1-3; 8 bases match TRBD1. The germline V gene has CDR1 LGHNT and CDR2 FRNRAP. With 7 bases clipped from V and 2 bases from J, the junction kept 4 bases outside the gene matches. CDR3 length: 14 residues. This CDR3 is CASVPTGAGNTIYF. In DNA form, the CDR3 reads TGTGCTAGTGTCCCGACAGGGGCTGGAAACACCATATATTTT.

Only a few counts were recorded for this clone. This chain uses TRBV11-3 with TRBJ1-1; no clear D. This CDR3 comprises 12 residues. Germline CDR1 and CDR2: SGHNT and YENEEA. The V end was cut by 6 bases, the J end by 7 bases, with 12 bases between. The CDR3 loop reads CASSGGPDEAFF. The CDR3 DNA follows: TGTGCCAGCAGTGGAGGACCTGATGAAGCTTTCTTT.

There are a few counts of this clone. The chain couples TRBV4-2 to TRBJ1-4; maybe TRBD1 (6 bases). The germline CDR1 and CDR2 sequences are LGHNA and YNFKEQ. This CDR3 has 14 amino acids. Trimming stripped 3 bases from V and 5 bases from J, with 10 bases between. CDR3 DNA: TGTGCCAGCAGCCACAGGGGCGGGAATGAAAAACTGTTTTTT. Translation: CASSHRGGNEKLFF.

This clone was picked up a small number of times. The chain recombines TRBV5-6 with TRBJ2-7; D unclear. The germline CDR1 and CDR2 sequences are SGHDT and YYEEEE. The CDR3 has 14 amino acids. V was pared by 1 base and J by 2 bases, with 10 bases between. The CDR3 region is CASSLPPTTYEQYF. The CDR3 coding sequence is TGTGCCAGCAGCTTGCCGCCCACAACCTACGAGCAGTACTTC.

The V call is TRBV9, the J call TRBJ1-4; the D gene is possibly TRBD1 (5 bases). Germline CDR1 SGDLS, CDR2 YYNGEE. This CDR3 has 17 amino acids. V was pared by 0 bases and J by 3 bases, with 15 bases between. The CDR3 DNA follows: TGTGCCAGCAGCGTAGATGGCAGAGTGGGGCCTAATGAAAAACTGTTTTTT. It translates to CASSVDGRVGPNEKLFF.

This clone has just one count. CDR3 sequence: CASSVSTGGRTEAFF. CDR3 DNA sequence: TGTGCCAGCAGCGTAAGTACAGGGGGTCGGACTGAAGCTTTCTTT. The genes are TRBV9 and TRBJ1-1, with 8 positions matching TRBD1. This CDR3 is 15 amino acids long. Germline V lookup: CDR1 SGDLS, CDR2 YYNGEE. V lost 1 base to trimming and J lost 5 bases; unmatched junction nucleotides: 7.

The rearrangement joins TRBV5-1 to TRBJ2-7, with D possibly matching TRBD1 (6 bases). Germline CDR1 is SGHRS and CDR2 is YFSETQ. The ends were cut back, 3 bases at V and 6 bases at J, with 19 bases in the middle. The CDR3 covers 15 residues. The CDR3 sequence is CASSSILQGNSEQYF. Written as DNA, the CDR3 is TGCGCCAGCAGCTCGATCCTACAGGGTAACAGCGAGCAGTACTTC.

The gene calls are TRBV7-9 and TRBJ1-2; no definite D call. The CDR3 loop spans 15 amino acids. Germline V gene sequence: CDR1 SEHNR, CDR2 FQNEAQ (reference sequence). Trimming pared 1 base from V and 2 bases from J, leaving 11 bases between. DNA for the CDR3: TGTGCCAGCAGCTTAGTAGGCAGCGCCAACTATGGCTACACCTTC. This sequence encodes CASSLVGSANYGYTF.

V gene TRBV7-9 combines with J gene TRBJ1-1; D is uncertain. CDR3 length: 12 amino acids. Between the trimmed V and J ends, which lost 1 base and 7 bases, there was a span of 7 bases. CDR1 is SEHNR, CDR2 FQNEAQ, per germline (reference sequence). CDR3 region: CASSLDSNEAFF. The CDR3, as DNA: TGTGCCAGCAGCTTAGATAGTAATGAAGCTTTCTTT.

This clone came up a few times. The chain recombines TRBV6-5 with TRBJ1-2; D is undetermined. With 6 bases removed from V and 1 base from J, the gap between germline ends came to 9 bases. The CDR3 length is 13 residues. Germline values: CDR1 MNHEY, CDR2 SVGAGI. The CDR3 region has the DNA TGTGCCAGCAGCCCCCCGGGTAACTATGGCTACACCTTC. It specifies CASSPPGNYGYTF.

The rearrangement uses TRBV27 and TRBJ1-3; 7 bases agree with TRBD1. V lost 3 bases and J lost 3; bases outside the gene matches: 8. This CDR3 has 16 residues. Germline V lookup: CDR1 MNHEY, CDR2 SMNVEV (reference sequence). Written as DNA, the CDR3 is TGTGCCAGCAGTTTGAGGGGGCCCGCTGGTGGAAACACCATATATTTT. This sequence encodes CASSLRGPAGGNTIYF.

This clone was recorded a few times. This rearrangement joins TRBV7-2 to TRBJ2-5; D gene ambiguous. V shed 5 bases and J shed 0 bases, with 7 bases lying between them. Per the germline V gene, CDR1 is SGHTA and CDR2 is FQGNSA. CDR3 length: 13 amino acids. CDR3 in DNA: TGTGCCAGCAGCGACGGGTACCAAGAGACCCAGTACTTC. Its translation: CASSDGYQETQYF.